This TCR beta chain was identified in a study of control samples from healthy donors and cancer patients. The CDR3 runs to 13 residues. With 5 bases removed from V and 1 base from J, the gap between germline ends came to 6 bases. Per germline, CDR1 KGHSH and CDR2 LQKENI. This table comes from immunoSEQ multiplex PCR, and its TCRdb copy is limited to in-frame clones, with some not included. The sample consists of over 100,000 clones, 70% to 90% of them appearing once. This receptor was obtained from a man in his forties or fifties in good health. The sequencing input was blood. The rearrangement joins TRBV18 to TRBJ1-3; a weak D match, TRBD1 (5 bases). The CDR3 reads CASSDSSGNTIYF. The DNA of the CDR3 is TGTGCCAGCTCAGACAGTTCTGGAAACACCATATATTTT.